The 19 T cell receptor beta chains given below trace back to one sample, sequenced in a study of cytomegalovirus exposure and HLA in healthy donors. With 60 Vbeta and 13 Jbeta primers, the PCR was carried out. TCRdb's table, derived via immunoSEQ multiplex PCR, lists solely in-frame clones and lacks some. This table has around 130,000 clones, around 85% appearing once. The sample taken for sequencing was PBMCs. These TCRs come from a boy between 10 and 17 years old in good health and CMV-seronegative.

This rearrangement joins TRBV7-9 to TRBJ1-2, with D possibly matching TRBD1 (5 bases). CDR1 is SEHNR, CDR2 FQNEAQ, per germline (reference sequence). The CDR3 sequence is 12 residues long. The germline V and J ends were trimmed by 1 base and 8 bases, with 8 bases remaining between them. In DNA, the CDR3 is TGTGCCAGCAGCTTAGAACAGGAGGGCTACACCTTC. Translated, it gives CASSLEQEGYTF.

The chain couples TRBV7-9 to TRBJ2-1; 12 positions agree with TRBD2. Germline trimming cut 4 bases from V and 8 bases from J; bases unmatched to any gene: 9. The germline gives CDR1 SEHNR, CDR2 FQNEAQ (reference sequence). The CDR3 has 16 amino acids. The CDR3 is CASSYPGTSGSDEQFF. The CDR3 DNA sequence: TGTGCCAGCAGCTACCCCGGGACTAGCGGGTCTGATGAGCAGTTCTTC.

This clone was observed a single time. The chain employs TRBV9 and TRBJ2-7, with 8 bases matching TRBD2. CDR3 size: 15 residues. The J segment lost 2 bases and the V segment lost 6 bases, leaving 10 bases of the junction unmatched. Germline assignment: CDR1 SGDLS and CDR2 YYNGEE. CDR3 coding DNA: TGTGCCAGCACCAAAGACGGGGGGGGGACCTACGAGCAGTACTTC. Its protein is CASTKDGGGTYEQYF.

The chain carries TRBV15 and TRBJ2-5; D might be TRBD1 (5 bases). V dropped 0 bases and J dropped 11 bases, with 13 bases sitting between them. This CDR3 comprises 13 residues. CDR1 is LNHNV and CDR2 is YYDKDF in the germline V gene (reference sequence). CDR3 sequence reads: CATSREGAQEQYF. CDR3 DNA: TGTGCCACCAGCAGAGAAGGGGCGCAGGAGCAGTACTTC.

The CDR3 DNA is TGTGCCAGCAGCTTACTAGGCACAGATACGCAGTATTTT. Translation: CASSLLGTDTQYF. The V gene is TRBV11-3, the J gene TRBJ2-3, with D hard to call. This CDR3 has 13 residues. V was cut by 2 bases and J by 1 base, with 4 bases left in between. Germline CDR1 SGHNT, CDR2 YENEEA.

J is TRBJ1-1 and V is TRBV27, with a possible D match to TRBD1 (6 bases). CDR1 and CDR2 from the germline V gene are MNHEY and SMNVEV (reference sequence). Trimming left V 2 bases short and J 5 bases short, with 21 bases between. The CDR3 spans 17 residues. CDR3 protein: CASSLRGQGYRNTEAFF. The CDR3 DNA sequence: TGTGCCAGCAGTTTAAGAGGGCAGGGGTATAGAAATACTGAAGCTTTCTTT.

The chain links TRBV7-3 to TRBJ2-3; D gene uncertain. This CDR3 is 14 amino acids long. Trimming took 6 bases from V and 0 from J, leaving 10 bases between them. CDR1 is SGHTA, CDR2 FQGTGA, per germline. The chain's CDR3 is CASRATASTDTQYF. CDR3 bases: TGTGCCAGCAGAGCGACCGCCAGCACAGATACGCAGTATTTT.

The chain is built from TRBV5-1 and TRBJ2-5; possible D gene TRBD2, 6 bases. This CDR3 has 14 amino acids. V was trimmed by 5 bases and J by 5 bases, leaving 16 bases between them. CDR1 is SGHRS, CDR2 YFSETQ, per germline. The CDR3 spells CASRIGGSQETQYF. The CDR3 DNA reads as TGCGCCAGCAGGATCGGAGGGTCACAGGAGACCCAGTACTTC.

This sequence joins TRBV5-1 and TRBJ2-7; 11 bases fit TRBD2. CDR3 length: 15 residues. The germline CDR1 and CDR2 sequences are SGHRS and YFSETQ. With 4 bases clipped from V and 0 bases from J, the junction kept 3 bases outside the gene matches. The CDR3 is CASSIGTSGSYEQYF. The CDR3 coding sequence is TGCGCCAGCAGCATAGGGACTAGCGGCTCCTACGAGCAGTACTTC. The full variable domain, completed using reference TRBV5-1 and TRBJ2-7, is KAGVTQTPRYLIKTRGQQVTLSCSPISGHRSVSWYQQTPGQGLQFLFEYFSETQRNKGNFPGRFSGRQFSNSRSEMNVSTLELGDSALYLCASSIGTSGSYEQYFGPGTRLTVT.

V gene TRBV2 combines with J gene TRBJ2-5, with TRBD1 matching 9 bases. Germline values: CDR1 SNHLY, CDR2 FYNNEI. J lost 5 bases, V lost 6 bases, and 4 bases had no gene match. This CDR3 is 13 amino acids long. The CDR3 here is CASRGQGRETQYF. The CDR3 nucleotides read TGTGCCAGCAGAGGACAGGGGCGGGAGACCCAGTACTTC.

This chain joins TRBV9 and TRBJ1-3; no definite D call. V was shortened by 2 bases and J by 0 bases, with 6 bases between the two germline ends. This CDR3 has 14 residues. The germline gives CDR1 SGDLS, CDR2 YYNGEE. The CDR3 here is CASSVRSSGNTIYF. CDR3 coding DNA: TGTGCCAGCAGCGTGAGGAGCTCTGGAAACACCATATATTTT.

The V and J genes are TRBV5-1 and TRBJ2-7; D is possibly TRBD1 (6 bases). The germline V gene has CDR1 SGHRS and CDR2 YFSETQ. The V end lost 4 bases, the J end lost 4 bases, and 30 bases lay between the germline ends. The CDR3 runs to 19 residues. CDR3 nucleotide sequence: TGCGCCAGCAGCCCATGGGGTCCTACAGGGCCAATTAACCTTTACGAGCAGTACTTC. It codes for CASSPWGPTGPINLYEQYF.

This clone was counted only a few times. The genes are TRBV7-2 and TRBJ2-2, with no clear D. CDR1 and CDR2 (germline): SGHTA, FQGNSA. The CDR3 sequence is 12 residues long. The V gene lost 3 bases and the J gene lost 7 bases, with 6 bases spanning the gap. The CDR3 DNA reads as TGTGCCAGCAGCTTGTACAACGGGGAGCTGTTTTTT. It is translated as CASSLYNGELFF. Looking up the rest from reference TRBV7-2 and TRBJ2-2 gives the full variable domain: GAGVSQSPSNKVTEKGKDVELRCDPISGHTALYWYRQSLGQGLEFLIYFQGNSAPDKSGLPSDRFSAERTGGSVSTLTIQRTQQEDSAVYLCASSLYNGELFFGEGSRLTVL.

The chain has TRBV18 and TRBJ1-4; the match to TRBD1 covers 7 bases. The germline V gene has CDR1 KGHSH and CDR2 LQKENI. Trimming took 4 bases from V and 6 from J; bases not matched to a gene: 2. The CDR3 contains 13 residues. Here the CDR3 DNA reads TGTGCCAGCTCACACACAGGGGATGAAAAACTGTTTTTT. Its translation: CASSHTGDEKLFF.

The V and J genes are TRBV7-3 and TRBJ2-1; perhaps TRBD1 as D (6 bases). The germline gives CDR1 SGHTA, CDR2 FQGTGA. CDR3 length equals 15 residues. V lost 6 bases and J 1 base, leaving 13 bases between the germline ends. The DNA of the CDR3 is TGTGCCAGCAGTTTTCCGGGACAATCCTACAATGAGCAGTTCTTC. Protein product: CASSFPGQSYNEQFF. The full variable domain, in which reference TRBV7-3 and TRBJ2-1 provide the parts outside the CDR3, is GAGVSQTPSNKVTEKGKYVELRCDPISGHTALYWYRQSLGQGPEFLIYFQGTGAADDSGLPNDRFFAVRPEGSVSTLKIQRTERGDSAVYLCASSFPGQSYNEQFFGPGTRLTVL.

The rearrangement links TRBV5-1 to TRBJ2-7, with D possibly being TRBD2 (8 bases). Germline V lookup: CDR1 SGHRS, CDR2 YFSETQ. Trimming pared 3 bases from V and 2 bases from J, leaving 30 bases between. The CDR3 contains 20 residues. CDR3 bases: TGCGCCAGCAGCTGGCCCGACGGACAGGCTATTGCGGGAGGCCCCTACGAGCAGTACTTC. It encodes CASSWPDGQAIAGGPYEQYF.

The chain employs TRBV30 and TRBJ2-5, with 8 bases matching TRBD2. CDR3 length: 13 residues. CDR1 and CDR2 from the germline V gene are GTSNPN and SVGIG (reference sequence). V dropped 4 bases and J dropped 5; count of bases not matched to a gene: 6. The CDR3 protein is CAWTGGPRETQYF. The CDR3 DNA reads as TGTGCCTGGACGGGAGGGCCGCGGGAGACCCAGTACTTC.

The chain joins TRBV11-3 to TRBJ1-6; 7 nucleotides align to TRBD1. Trimming took 5 bases from V and 7 from J; bases not matched to a gene: 17. Per the germline V gene, CDR1 is SGHNT and CDR2 is YENEEA. The CDR3 runs to 18 residues. This CDR3 is CASSHRDSSIYSNSPLHF. The CDR3 DNA reads TGTGCCAGCAGCCACCGGGACAGTTCCATCTATTCGAATTCACCCCTCCACTTT.

The rearrangement uses TRBV11-3 and TRBJ2-7; weak D call: TRBD1 (6 bases). The CDR3 length is 14 residues. Germline V gene sequence: CDR1 SGHNT, CDR2 YENEEA. Trimming removed 5 bases from V and 2 bases from J, with 13 bases in between. CDR3 sequence: CASSPRGGAYEQYF. CDR3 coding DNA: TGTGCCAGCAGCCCCCGTGGGGGCGCCTACGAGCAGTACTTC. The entire variable domain, with the rest obtained from reference TRBV11-3 and TRBJ2-7, is as follows: EAGVVQSPRYKIIEKKQPVAFWCNPISGHNTLYWYLQNLGQGPELLIRYENEEAVDDSQLPKDRFSAERLKGVDSTLKIQPAELGDSAVYLCASSPRGGAYEQYFGPGTRLTVT.